These 3 T cell receptor beta chains were all obtained from the same sample, sequenced in a study of blood T cells in healthy people across ages. Combining a sample-barcoded 5' primer with a J-beta primer mix, a second PCR ran for about 7 to 12 cycles. TCRdb processed the 5' RACE reads anew with MiXCR; each CDR3 protein has one entry. Among approximately 600,000 distinct CDR3 sequences listed, about 54% were seen once. Source material: blood. Every receptor here comes from a man in his sixties in good health.

The V and J genes are TRBV6-5 and TRBJ2-7; a possible D gene is TRBD2 (6 bases). Germline CDR1 is MNHEY and CDR2 is SVGAGI. Trimming removed 1 base at V and 3 bases at J, with 10 bases between. The CDR3 is made up of 14 amino acids. CDR3 region: CASSYYGSLYEQYF. The CDR3 DNA reads TGTGCCAGCAGTTACTACGGGAGTCTCTACGAGCAGTACTTC.

CDR3 protein: CASSLGGREGETQYF. The DNA for the CDR3 is TGTGCCAGCAGCTTAGGCGGCAGGGAGGGGGAGACCCAGTACTTC. The rearrangement links TRBV7-9 to TRBJ2-5, with 7 bases lining up with TRBD2. Germline CDR1 is SEHNR and CDR2 is FQNEAQ (reference sequence). The CDR3 runs 15 residues. Unmatched junction bases numbered 7, after V lost 1 base and J lost 5 bases.

The V and J genes are TRBV12-3 or TRBV12-4 and TRBJ2-5; 8 bases are shared with TRBD1. Gene TRBJ2-7 matches the end of the DNA better, so the J call may be wrong. The CDR3 totals 13 residues. The chain's CDR3 is CASTDRETNEQYF. CDR3 sequence (DNA): TGTGCCAGCACGGACAGGGAGACGAACGAGCAGTACTTC.